The 11 T cell receptor beta chains given below trace back to one sample, sequenced in a study of T cell responses to AZD1222 COVID-19 vaccine. TCRdb's copy holds only in-frame clones and misses some; the assay was immunoSEQ multiplex PCR. The sample contains fewer than 200,000 clones, approximately 90% of which appear only once. The sequencing here drew on peripheral blood, taken 28 days after the second dose of the MenACWY control vaccine. All receptors derive from an adult who received the MenACWY meningococcal vaccine as a control.

This clone occurred once. The genes are TRBV9 and TRBJ2-1; D is ambiguous. Trimming removed 2 bases from V and 0 bases from J, with 9 bases in between. CDR3 length equals 15 residues. Germline CDR1 is SGDLS and CDR2 is YYNGEE. In DNA, the CDR3 is TGTGCCAGCAGCGTGGGCACGAGCTCCTACAATGAGCAGTTCTTC. Translation gives CASSVGTSSYNEQFF.

The chain has TRBV10-2 and TRBJ2-7; the match to TRBD2 covers 7 bases. V trimming: 7 bases; J trimming: 1 base; junction bases outside the gene matches: 10. The V gene's germline CDR1 is WSHSY and CDR2 SAAADI. This CDR3 comprises 15 residues. The CDR3 reads CASKGLAVTSYEQYF. The CDR3 coding sequence is TGCGCCAGCAAAGGTCTAGCGGTAACTTCCTACGAGCAGTACTTC.

V is TRBV27 and J is TRBJ2-5; 7 bases agree with TRBD2. There are 15 residues in the CDR3. Looked up from germline, CDR1 is MNHEY and CDR2 is SMNVEV (reference sequence). Trimming cost V 10 bases and J 5 bases; bases outside gene matches: 16. The CDR3 region has the DNA TGTGCCACCGCCTGGAGTGGCGGGAGTGGGGAGACCCAGTACTTC. Encoded protein: CATAWSGGSGETQYF.

The chain joins TRBV29-1 to TRBJ1-2, with 7 bases matching TRBD1. The V gene's germline CDR1 is SQVTM and CDR2 ANQGSEA. The CDR3 loop spans 11 amino acids. CDR3 nucleotides: TGCAGTATAGGGACAGTTTATGGCTACACCTTC. This sequence encodes CSIGTVYGYTF.

This sequence joins TRBV7-3 and TRBJ2-6, with D perhaps matching TRBD1 or TRBD2 (5 bases each). CDR3 length: 18 residues. V lost 5 bases to trimming and J lost 4 bases, with 21 bases between them. Germline V gene sequence: CDR1 SGHTA, CDR2 FQGTGA. The CDR3 DNA sequence: TGTGCCAGCAGCCCACAAGCCCAGGGAGCTATGGGGGCCAACGTCCTGACTTTC. Translated, it gives CASSPQAQGAMGANVLTF.

The V and J genes are TRBV6-2 or TRBV6-3 and TRBJ2-7, with D perhaps TRBD2 (5 bases). The V end was cut by 0 bases, the J end by 1 base, with 13 bases between. Germline V lookup: CDR1 MNHEY, CDR2 SVGEGT. The CDR3 runs to 16 residues. In DNA, the CDR3 is TGTGCCAGCAGTTACTCCCTCCCCCGGGATTCCTACGAGCAGTACTTC. Its translation: CASSYSLPRDSYEQYF.

The chain is built from TRBV6-5 and TRBJ1-5; unclear D gene. There are 13 residues in the CDR3. In germline, CDR1 is MNHEY, CDR2 SVGAGI. V lost 2 bases, J lost 7 bases, and 9 bases lay in between. CDR3 nucleotide sequence: TGTGCCAGCAGTTACGTCAGAGACCAGCCCCAGCATTTT. It yields the protein CASSYVRDQPQHF.

The V gene is TRBV11-3, the J gene TRBJ2-5; D is possibly TRBD2 (5 bases). V dropped 2 bases and J dropped 4 bases, with 11 bases sitting between them. Germline values: CDR1 SGHNT, CDR2 YENEEA. This CDR3 contains 14 residues. The CDR3 coding sequence is TGTGCCAGCAGCTTAATGGGTGCGGGAGAGACCCAGTACTTC. Its translation is CASSLMGAGETQYF.

J is TRBJ1-1 and V is TRBV4-1; a possible D gene is TRBD1 (6 bases). The CDR3 is 16 residues long. Germline V gene lookup returns CDR1 MGHRA and CDR2 YSYEKL. Trimming took 1 base from V and 10 from J, leaving 22 bases between them. The CDR3 nucleotides are TGCGCCAGCAGCCAAGGATTGGGGGGGCGAGGACAGCGAGCTTTCTTT. Translation: CASSQGLGGRGQRAFF.

The rearrangement links TRBV27 to TRBJ1-6; 11 nucleotides line up with TRBD1. CDR1 and CDR2 (germline): MNHEY, SMNVEV (reference sequence). V dropped 6 bases and J dropped 6; count of bases not matched to a gene: 10. The CDR3 spans 17 residues. This CDR3 is CASSSYQDRGLNSPLHF. DNA of the CDR3: TGTGCCAGCAGCTCATATCAGGACAGGGGGCTTAATTCACCCCTCCACTTT.

V is TRBV19 and J is TRBJ1-1; the D is unclear. The V gene lost 4 bases and the J gene lost 4 bases, with 16 bases spanning the gap. Germline lookup yields CDR1 LNHDA and CDR2 SQIVND (reference sequence). The CDR3 runs to 15 residues. The CDR3, as DNA: TGTGCCAGTAGTACCCCGGACCCAGGTTCCACTGAAGCTTTCTTT. Its translation: CASSTPDPGSTEAFF.